This entry features one T cell receptor beta chain sequence. The CDR3 sequence is 15 residues long. The germline V gene has CDR1 ENHRY and CDR2 SYGVKD. Unmatched junction bases numbered 11, after V lost 8 bases and J lost 5 bases. Assay: immunoSEQ multiplex PCR; the TCRdb copy retains only in-frame clones and omits some. Among roughly 130,000 clones listed, about 92% were seen once. This entry belongs to a study of control samples from healthy donors and cancer patients. The receptor was derived from a man between 45 and 60 years old with head and neck cancer. The sample was PBMCs. The chain links TRBV10-3 to TRBJ2-3, with 9 nucleotides matching TRBD1. CDR3 coding DNA: TGTGCCATCGATTATACAGGGGGCCAGGGAGATACGCAGTATTTT. Amino acid sequence: CAIDYTGGQGDTQYF.